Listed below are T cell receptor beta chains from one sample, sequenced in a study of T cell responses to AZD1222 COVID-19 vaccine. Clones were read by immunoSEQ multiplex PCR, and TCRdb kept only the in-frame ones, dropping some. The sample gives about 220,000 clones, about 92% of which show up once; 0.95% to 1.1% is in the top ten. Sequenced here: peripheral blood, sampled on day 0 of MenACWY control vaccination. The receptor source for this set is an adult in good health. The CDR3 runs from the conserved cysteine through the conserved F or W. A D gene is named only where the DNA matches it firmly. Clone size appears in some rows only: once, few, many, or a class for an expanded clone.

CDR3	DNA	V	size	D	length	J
CASSDSAGVNEKLFF	TGTGCCAGCAGTGACTCGGCAGGGGTTAATGAAAAACTGTTTTTT	TRBV25-1	.	.	15	TRBJ1-4
CASSGRTGGFYQPQHF	TGTGCCAGCAGTGGAAGGACAGGGGGGTTCTATCAGCCCCAGCATTTT	TRBV6-2/TRBV6-3	once	TRBD1	16	TRBJ1-5
CASSPQGSGQPQHF	TGTGCCAGTAGTCCACAGGGAAGTGGTCAGCCCCAGCATTTT	TRBV19	.	.	14	TRBJ1-5
CASSLRLTTTEAFF	TGTGCCAGCAGCTTAAGACTCACGACCACTGAAGCTTTCTTT	TRBV11-2	once	.	14	TRBJ1-1
CASSLLVNTEAFF	TGTGCCAGCAGTTTACTTGTGAACACTGAAGCTTTCTTT	TRBV27	.	.	13	TRBJ1-1
CASSQEPTGTSRGEQYF	TGCGCCAGCAGCCAAGAGCCTACCGGGACTAGTAGGGGCGAGCAGTACTTC	TRBV4-3	.	TRBD2	17	TRBJ2-7
CASSELASGSGNTIYF	TGTGCCAGCAGTGAACTAGCGTCGGGGTCTGGAAACACCATATATTTT	TRBV2	.	.	16	TRBJ1-3
CASRDSLPLGYTF	TGTGCCAGCAGGGACAGCCTGCCTCTAGGCTACACCTTC	TRBV2	.	.	13	TRBJ1-2
CSAENTEAFF	TGCAGCGCGGAGAACACTGAAGCTTTCTTT	TRBV29-1	.	.	10	TRBJ1-1
CAGKPGATGGGYTF	TGTGCCGGGAAACCCGGGGCAACGGGCGGTGGCTACACCTTC	TRBV30	.	.	14	TRBJ1-2
CASSPMGENTEAFF	TGTGCCAGCAGCCCCATGGGGGAGAACACTGAAGCTTTCTTT	TRBV3-1/TRBV3-2	.	.	14	TRBJ1-1
CASSLAVSQGAPVGELFF	TGCGCCAGCAGCTTGGCAGTCTCCCAGGGGGCGCCGGTCGGGGAGCTGTTTTTT	TRBV5-1	.	TRBD1	18	TRBJ2-2
CASSLTRGARDTQYF	TGTGCCAGCAGCTTAACTCGGGGGGCCAGAGATACGCAGTATTTT	TRBV7-3	.	.	15	TRBJ2-3
CASSLWTGVGYTF	TGTGCCAGCAGCTTGTGGACAGGGGTTGGCTACACCTTC	TRBV5-5	once	TRBD1	13	TRBJ1-2
CASSPQTGGGSPLHF	TGTGCCAGCAGTCCGCAGACAGGGGGCGGCTCACCCCTCCACTTT	TRBV27	.	TRBD1	15	TRBJ1-6
CASSQRGQVACYTF	TGTGCCAGCAGCCAACGGGGACAGGTAGCTTGCTACACCTTC	TRBV3-1/TRBV3-2	.	TRBD1	14	TRBJ1-2
CASSHGRGDQPQHF	TGTGCCAGCAGCCACGGCAGGGGCGATCAGCCCCAGCATTTT	TRBV3-1/TRBV3-2	.	.	14	TRBJ1-5
CASSGGPPGTGELFF	TGTGCCAGCAGTGGGGGTCCTCCCGGAACCGGGGAGCTGTTTTTT	TRBV2	.	.	15	TRBJ2-2
CASSLNPTRGTNYGYTF	TGTGCCAGTAGCCTAAACCCCACCCGGGGGACCAACTATGGCTACACCTTC	TRBV19	.	.	17	TRBJ1-2
CASRRDSYYEQYF	TGTGCCAGCAGACGGGACAGCTACTACGAGCAGTACTTC	TRBV7-2	.	TRBD1	13	TRBJ2-7
CASSAQGTSYNEQFF	TGTGCCAGCAGCGCCCAGGGGACCTCCTACAATGAGCAGTTCTTC	TRBV5-5	.	.	15	TRBJ2-1
CAWSWQTGNTIYF	TGTGCCTGGAGTTGGCAGACGGGAAACACCATATATTTT	TRBV30	.	.	13	TRBJ1-3
CASSPDSYGYTF	TGTGCCAGCAGCCCCGACAGCTATGGCTACACCTTC	TRBV3-1/TRBV3-2	.	.	12	TRBJ1-2
CASSLSQNTEAFF	TGTGCCAGCAGCTTAAGCCAGAACACTGAAGCTTTCTTT	TRBV7-3	.	.	13	TRBJ1-1
CASSLFVAGGADTQYF	TGCGCCAGCAGCTTGTTCGTAGCGGGGGGGGCAGATACGCAGTATTTT	TRBV5-1	.	TRBD2	16	TRBJ2-3
CASRRQASTEAFF	TGTGCCAGCAGGAGACAGGCGTCGACTGAAGCTTTCTTT	TRBV28	.	.	13	TRBJ1-1
CASSTNLAVSGKQYF	TGTGCCAGCAGTACCAATCTTGCGGTCTCGGGGAAGCAGTACTTC	TRBV6-5	.	.	15	TRBJ2-7
CASSTGRTNTEAFF	TGTGCCAGCAGTACGGGACGGACGAACACTGAAGCTTTCTTT	TRBV2	.	.	14	TRBJ1-1